The 22 T cell receptor beta chains below come from one sample, sequenced in a study of blood T cell repertoires in COVID-19. The repertoire was sequenced with immunoSEQ multiplex PCR; TCRdb's copy has only in-frame clones and lacks some. The profile covers 200,000 or so clones, with more than 70% appearing a single time and 18% taken by the ten largest. Sequencing was done on a sample of peripheral blood. The receptors were sampled from a man in his fifties or sixties with COVID-19, enrolled during active disease.

The J gene is TRBJ2-5, the V gene TRBV7-9; D is undetermined. Germline V gives CDR1 SEHNR, CDR2 FQNEAQ (reference sequence). The germline V and J ends were trimmed by 0 bases and 0 bases, with 5 bases remaining between them. The length of the CDR3 is 14 residues. In DNA form, the CDR3 reads TGTGCCAGCAGCTTAGCTGAGTACCAAGAGACCCAGTACTTC. This translates into CASSLAEYQETQYF.

The chain combines TRBV9 with TRBJ2-1; D might be TRBD2 (6 bases). CDR1 and CDR2 (germline): SGDLS, YYNGEE. V was trimmed by 1 base and J by 8 bases, leaving 16 bases between them. The CDR3 consists of 15 residues. CDR3 nucleotide sequence: TGTGCCAGCAGCGTATCGATGGGGCCGGGGGATGAGCAGTTCTTC. Encoded protein: CASSVSMGPGDEQFF.

The V call is TRBV5-4, the J call TRBJ2-2; a possible D gene is TRBD1 (5 bases). This CDR3 has 15 amino acids. From germline, CDR1 is SGHNT and CDR2 YYREEE (reference sequence). V lost 1 base and J 1 base, leaving 8 bases between the germline ends. The chain's CDR3 is CASSLPGWNTGELFF. The CDR3 nucleotides are TGTGCCAGCAGCTTGCCAGGGTGGAACACCGGGGAGCTGTTTTTT.

The sample holds one count of this clone. CDR3 in amino acids: CASSLNDLAGGPYEQYF. CDR3 DNA: TGCGCCAGCAGCCTCAATGATTTAGCGGGAGGCCCCTACGAGCAGTACTTC. The J gene is TRBJ2-7, the V gene TRBV5-1; 10 positions agree with TRBD2. The CDR3 covers 17 residues. Germline CDR1 and CDR2: SGHRS and YFSETQ. With V trimmed by 4 bases and J by 2 bases, 12 bases remained unmatched.

The gene calls are TRBV9 and TRBJ2-5; D unresolved. CDR1 and CDR2 (germline): SGDLS, YYNGEE. V was shortened by 0 bases and J by 1 base, with 4 bases between the two germline ends. The CDR3 contains 13 residues. The CDR3 coding sequence is TGTGCCAGCAGCGTAGCGGGCCAAGAGACCCAGTACTTC. This sequence encodes CASSVAGQETQYF.

The CDR3 reads CASSTGQRTNEKLFF. The CDR3 DNA is TGTGCCAGCAGCACCGGACAGCGAACTAATGAAAAACTGTTTTTT. The chain recombines TRBV5-6 with TRBJ1-4; possible D gene TRBD1, 6 bases. Germline CDR1 is SGHDT and CDR2 is YYEEEE. V was shortened by 4 bases and J by 1 base, with 11 bases between the two germline ends. The CDR3 covers 15 residues.

The rearrangement links TRBV5-1 to TRBJ2-2, with 9 bases that match TRBD2. Germline V lookup: CDR1 SGHRS, CDR2 YFSETQ. The trim removed 5 bases at V and 4 bases at J, leaving 3 bases unmatched. CDR3 length: 14 amino acids. The CDR3 DNA follows: TGCGCCAGCAGGGAACTAGCGGGCACCGGGGAGCTGTTTTTT. It yields the protein CASRELAGTGELFF. Looking up the rest from reference TRBV5-1 and TRBJ2-2 gives the full variable domain: KAGVTQTPRYLIKTRGQQVTLSCSPISGHRSVSWYQQTPGQGLQFLFEYFSETQRNKGNFPGRFSGRQFSNSRSEMNVSTLELGDSALYLCASRELAGTGELFFGEGSRLTVL.

This chain uses TRBV7-2 with TRBJ2-3, with D hard to call. CDR3 size: 12 residues. Trimming removed 7 bases at V and 2 bases at J, with 7 bases between. In germline, CDR1 is SGHTA, CDR2 FQGNSA. The CDR3 here is CASTYYTDTQYF. Written as DNA, the CDR3 is TGTGCCAGCACCTATTACACAGATACGCAGTATTTT.

The V and J genes are TRBV19 and TRBJ2-6; D might be TRBD1 (5 bases). In germline, CDR1 is LNHDA, CDR2 SQIVND (reference sequence). The CDR3 length is 14 residues. V was clipped by 9 bases and J by 4 bases, with 13 bases between them. The CDR3 DNA reads TGTGCCAGCCGACAGAGCTTCGGGGCCAACGTCCTGACTTTC. It translates to CASRQSFGANVLTF.

This chain links TRBV5-1 with TRBJ2-7, with D tentatively TRBD1 (5 bases). The CDR3 runs 20 residues. Trimming removed 0 bases from V and 1 base from J, with 26 bases in between. Per germline, CDR1 SGHRS and CDR2 YFSETQ. DNA for the CDR3: TGCGCCAGCAGCTTGGCCGGTGTATTGCGGACACAATTACTTTCCTACGAGCAGTACTTC. Translation gives CASSLAGVLRTQLLSYEQYF.

This sequence joins TRBV10-3 and TRBJ1-2; no reliable D call. Germline V CDR1 and CDR2: ENHRY, SYGVKD. This CDR3 comprises 14 residues. Trimming left V 3 bases short and J 0 bases short, with 8 bases between. Here the CDR3 DNA reads TGTGCCATCAGTGAACAGTCCACTAACTATGGCTACACCTTC. This sequence encodes CAISEQSTNYGYTF.

This chain uses TRBV18 with TRBJ2-3, with D uncertain. V shed 2 bases and J shed 1 base, with 4 bases lying between them. The CDR3 loop spans 13 amino acids. CDR1 and CDR2 from the germline V gene are KGHSH and LQKENI. The CDR3 nucleotides read TGTGCCAGCTCACCATTAGGCACAGATACGCAGTATTTT. This gives the protein CASSPLGTDTQYF.

The rearrangement uses TRBV7-9 and TRBJ2-1; D is possibly TRBD2 (6 bases). Trimming removed 1 base from V and 5 bases from J, with 12 bases in between. This CDR3 is 15 amino acids long. CDR1 and CDR2 (germline): SEHNR, FQNEAQ (reference sequence). This chain's CDR3 is CASSLGRGRDNEQFF. The CDR3 nucleotides read TGTGCCAGCAGCTTAGGGCGGGGACGAGACAATGAGCAGTTCTTC.

The chain couples TRBV6-5 to TRBJ2-3; D call uncertain. The CDR3 sequence is 14 residues long. Between the trimmed V and J ends, which lost 7 bases and 2 bases, there was a span of 13 bases. Germline assignment: CDR1 MNHEY and CDR2 SVGAGI. The CDR3 nucleotides read TGTGCCAGCACCAATCTCTGGCTCACAGATACGCAGTATTTT. Protein sequence: CASTNLWLTDTQYF.

This sequence joins TRBV11-2 and TRBJ1-6; TRBD1 matches at 9 bases. Germline assignment: CDR1 SGHAT and CDR2 FQNNGV. Unmatched junction bases numbered 6, after V lost 6 bases and J lost 0 bases. The CDR3 has 17 residues. The CDR3 is CASSLDRGGSYNSPLHF. The CDR3 coding sequence is TGTGCCAGCAGTCTGGACAGGGGAGGCTCCTATAATTCACCCCTCCACTTT.

The chain links TRBV9 to TRBJ2-3, with 7 bases lining up with TRBD1. Looked up from germline, CDR1 is SGDLS and CDR2 is YYNGEE. The junction had 1 base not matched to a gene; V was cut back by 4 bases and J by 5 bases. This CDR3 contains 12 residues. The CDR3 is CASSNRGDTQYF. The DNA of the CDR3 is TGTGCCAGCAGCAACAGGGGAGATACGCAGTATTTT.

This clone was found a few times. The chain uses TRBV7-9 and TRBJ2-1; 10 bases line up with TRBD1. This CDR3 spans 12 amino acids. The germline gives CDR1 SEHNR, CDR2 FQNEAQ (reference sequence). V gave up 4 bases and J gave up 14 bases; unmatched junction bases: 5. The CDR3 DNA follows: TGTGCCAGCAGCTCCAGAGGGACAGGGGAGTTCTTC. The encoded protein is CASSSRGTGEFF.

A note on this clone: At the DNA level, this CDR3 is encoded by other sequences in the same sample as well. V gene TRBV9 combines with J gene TRBJ2-1; 12 positions agree with TRBD2. The germline V gene encodes CDR1 SGDLS and CDR2 YYNGEE. The junction had 2 bases not matched to a gene; V was cut back by 1 base and J by 6 bases. The CDR3 totals 15 residues. As DNA, the CDR3 is TGTGCCAGCAGCGTATTGGGACTAGCGGGCAATGAGCAGTTCTTC. This gives the protein CASSVLGLAGNEQFF.

The table lists this clone with a few counts. The chain couples TRBV4-1 to TRBJ1-2; no clear D. Trimming shortened V by 0 bases and J by 0 bases, and 17 bases separated the two germline ends. This CDR3 is 18 amino acids long. In germline, CDR1 is MGHRA, CDR2 YSYEKL. In DNA, the CDR3 is TGCGCCAGCAGCCAAGATTCTCTATCTCCGGTTACTAACTATGGCTACACCTTC. Translating it yields CASSQDSLSPVTNYGYTF.

This clone was observed a few times. V usage is TRBV27 and J usage is TRBJ2-3; 8 nucleotides align to TRBD2. Germline V gives CDR1 MNHEY, CDR2 SMNVEV (reference sequence). The ends lost 3 bases at V and 5 bases at J; junction bases unmatched: 10. The CDR3 length is 16 residues. CDR3 nucleotides: TGTGCCAGCAGTTTCTACGGGAGGGCCAACCGAGATACGCAGTATTTT. Translating gives CASSFYGRANRDTQYF.

The chain couples TRBV27 to TRBJ2-1; TRBD1 aligns across 9 bases. V was clipped by 7 bases and J by 2 bases; unmatched bases: 6. The CDR3 runs to 15 residues. Germline assignment: CDR1 MNHEY and CDR2 SMNVEV (reference sequence). The CDR3 region is CASKSGTGPYNEQFF. CDR3 DNA sequence: TGTGCCAGCAAATCCGGGACAGGGCCCTACAATGAGCAGTTCTTC.

The chain combines TRBV19 with TRBJ2-5; tentatively, D is TRBD1 (6 bases). Germline V lookup: CDR1 LNHDA, CDR2 SQIVND (reference sequence). The CDR3 covers 14 residues. V was trimmed by 3 bases and J by 5 bases, leaving 13 bases between them. CDR3 nucleotides: TGTGCCAGTAGTATGGGCAGGGGCAGGGAGACCCAGTACTTC. Its translation is CASSMGRGRETQYF.